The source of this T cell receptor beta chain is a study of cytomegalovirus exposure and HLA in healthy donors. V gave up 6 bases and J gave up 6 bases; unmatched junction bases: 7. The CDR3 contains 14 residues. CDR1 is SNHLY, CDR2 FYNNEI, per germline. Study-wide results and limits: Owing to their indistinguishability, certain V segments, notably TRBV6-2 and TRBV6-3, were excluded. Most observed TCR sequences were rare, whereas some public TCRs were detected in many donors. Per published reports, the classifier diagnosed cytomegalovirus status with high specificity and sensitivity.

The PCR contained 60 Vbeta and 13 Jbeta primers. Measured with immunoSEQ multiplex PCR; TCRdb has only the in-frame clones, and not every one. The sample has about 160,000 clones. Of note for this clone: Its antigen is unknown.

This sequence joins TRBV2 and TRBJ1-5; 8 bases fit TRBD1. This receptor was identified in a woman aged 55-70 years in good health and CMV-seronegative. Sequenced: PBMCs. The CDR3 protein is CASRETGAGQPQHF. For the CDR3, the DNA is TGTGCCAGCAGAGAGACAGGGGCAGGTCAGCCCCAGCATTTT.